This TCR beta chain was identified during a study of blood T cells in healthy people across ages. V was cut by 3 bases and J by 3 bases, with 10 bases left in between. Looked up from germline, CDR1 is SGHDT and CDR2 is YYEEEE. The CDR3 extends over 14 amino acids. Primed by a sample-barcoded 5' primer and a J-beta primer mix, a second PCR proceeded for 7 to 11 cycles. MiXCR was run by TCRdb on the 5' RACE reads, yielding one entry per CDR3 protein. The sample yields almost 1 million distinct CDR3 sequences, 45% to 60% seen once. Sequenced material: blood. This receptor was obtained from a woman aged 55-70 years in good health. The chain uses TRBV5-6 and TRBJ2-4; D not resolved. In DNA form, the CDR3 reads TGTGCCAGCAGCTCCGTCGGATACAAAAACATTCAGTACTTC. Translated: CASSSVGYKNIQYF.